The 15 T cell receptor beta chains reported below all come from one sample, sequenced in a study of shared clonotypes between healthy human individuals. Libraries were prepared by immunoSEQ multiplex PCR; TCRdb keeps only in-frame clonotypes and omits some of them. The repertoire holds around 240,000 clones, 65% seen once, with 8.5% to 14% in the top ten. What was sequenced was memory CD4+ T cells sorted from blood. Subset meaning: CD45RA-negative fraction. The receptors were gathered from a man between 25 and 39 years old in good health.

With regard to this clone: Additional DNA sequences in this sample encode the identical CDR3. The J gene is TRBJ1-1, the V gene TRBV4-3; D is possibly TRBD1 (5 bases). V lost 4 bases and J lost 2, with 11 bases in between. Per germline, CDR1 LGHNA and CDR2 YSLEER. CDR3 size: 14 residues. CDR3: CASSRDQGNTEAFF. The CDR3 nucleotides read TGCGCCAGCAGCCGAGATCAGGGAAACACTGAAGCTTTCTTT.

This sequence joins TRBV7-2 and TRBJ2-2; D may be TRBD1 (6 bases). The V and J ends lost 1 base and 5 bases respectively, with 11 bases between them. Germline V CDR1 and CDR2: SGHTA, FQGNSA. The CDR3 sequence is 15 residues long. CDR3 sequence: CASSLGGTQTGELFF. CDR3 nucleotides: TGTGCCAGCAGCTTAGGAGGGACACAAACCGGGGAGCTGTTTTTT.

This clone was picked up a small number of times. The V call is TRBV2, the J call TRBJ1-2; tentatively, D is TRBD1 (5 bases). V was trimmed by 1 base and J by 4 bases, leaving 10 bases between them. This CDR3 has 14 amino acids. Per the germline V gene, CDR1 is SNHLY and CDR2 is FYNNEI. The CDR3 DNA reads TGTGCCAGCAGTGAAGGGTCGACAGCCTATGGCTACACCTTC. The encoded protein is CASSEGSTAYGYTF.

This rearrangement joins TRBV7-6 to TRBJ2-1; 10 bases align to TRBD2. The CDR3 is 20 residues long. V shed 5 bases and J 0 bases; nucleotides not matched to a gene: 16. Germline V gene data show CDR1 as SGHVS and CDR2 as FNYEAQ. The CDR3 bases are TGTGCCAGCAGCAAAACCGGGACTAGCGTCTACCAGAGCTCCTACAATGAGCAGTTCTTC. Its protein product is CASSKTGTSVYQSSYNEQFF.

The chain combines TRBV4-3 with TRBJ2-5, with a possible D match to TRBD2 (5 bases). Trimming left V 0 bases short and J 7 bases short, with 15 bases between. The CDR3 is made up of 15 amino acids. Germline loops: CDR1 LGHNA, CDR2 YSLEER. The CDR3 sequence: CASSQDPPGRGTQYF. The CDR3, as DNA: TGCGCCAGCAGCCAAGATCCCCCGGGTCGGGGGACCCAGTACTTC.

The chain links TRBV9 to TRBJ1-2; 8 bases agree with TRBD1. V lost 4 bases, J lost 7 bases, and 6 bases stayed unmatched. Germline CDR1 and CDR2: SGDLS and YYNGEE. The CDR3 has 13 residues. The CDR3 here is CASSPRTGLGYTF. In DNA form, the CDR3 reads TGTGCCAGCAGCCCCCGGACAGGGCTTGGCTACACCTTC.

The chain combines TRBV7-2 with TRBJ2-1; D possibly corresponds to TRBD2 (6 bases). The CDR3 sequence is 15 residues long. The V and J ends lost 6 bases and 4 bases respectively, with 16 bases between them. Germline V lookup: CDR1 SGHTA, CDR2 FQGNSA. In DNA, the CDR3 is TGTGCCAGCAGAGTCGGGAGTGGGGGATACAATGAGCAGTTCTTC. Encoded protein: CASRVGSGGYNEQFF.

CDR3 sequence (DNA): TGTGCCAGCTCACCTCTCCCCAGGAGCTCCTACGAGCAGTACTTC. Amino acid sequence: CASSPLPRSSYEQYF. This chain connects TRBV18 to TRBJ2-7; D is uncertain. The CDR3 spans 15 residues. Germline V gene lookup returns CDR1 KGHSH and CDR2 LQKENI. V lost 3 bases, J lost 0 bases, and 12 bases lay in between.

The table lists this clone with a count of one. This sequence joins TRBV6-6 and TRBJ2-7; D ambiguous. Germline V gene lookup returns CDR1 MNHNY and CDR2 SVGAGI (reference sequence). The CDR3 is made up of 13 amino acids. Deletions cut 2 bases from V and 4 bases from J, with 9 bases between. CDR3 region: CASSYGAWYEQYF. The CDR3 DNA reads TGTGCCAGCAGTTACGGTGCTTGGTACGAGCAGTACTTC.

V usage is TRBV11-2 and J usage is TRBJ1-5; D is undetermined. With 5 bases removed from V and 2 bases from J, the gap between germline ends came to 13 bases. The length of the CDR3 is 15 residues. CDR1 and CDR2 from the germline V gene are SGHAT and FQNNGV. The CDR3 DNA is TGTGCCAGCAGCCCCTTGAGCGGAGGCAATCAGCCCCAGCATTTT. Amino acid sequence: CASSPLSGGNQPQHF.

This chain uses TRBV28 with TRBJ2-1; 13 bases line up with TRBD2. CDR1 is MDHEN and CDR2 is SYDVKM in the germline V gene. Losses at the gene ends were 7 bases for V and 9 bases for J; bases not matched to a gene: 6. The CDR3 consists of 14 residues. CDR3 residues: CASIRTSGRVEQFF. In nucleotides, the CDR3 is TGTGCCAGCATTAGGACTAGCGGGAGAGTTGAGCAGTTCTTC.

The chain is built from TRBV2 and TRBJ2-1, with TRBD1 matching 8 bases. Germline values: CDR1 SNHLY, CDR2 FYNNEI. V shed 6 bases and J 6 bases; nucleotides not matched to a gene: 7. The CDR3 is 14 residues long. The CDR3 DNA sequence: TGTGCCAGCAGCCGGGACAGGCAAACCAATGAGCAGTTCTTC. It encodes CASSRDRQTNEQFF. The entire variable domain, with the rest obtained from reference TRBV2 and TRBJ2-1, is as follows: EPEVTQTPSHQVTQMGQEVILRCVPISNHLYFYWYRQILGQKVEFLVSFYNNEISEKSEIFDDQFSVERPDGSNFTLKIRSTKLEDSAMYFCASSRDRQTNEQFFGPGTRLTVL.

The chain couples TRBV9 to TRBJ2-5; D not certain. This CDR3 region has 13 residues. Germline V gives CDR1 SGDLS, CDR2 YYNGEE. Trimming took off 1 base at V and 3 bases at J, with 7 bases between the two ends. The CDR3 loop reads CASSVLEEETQYF. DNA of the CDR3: TGTGCCAGCAGCGTACTAGAGGAAGAGACCCAGTACTTC.

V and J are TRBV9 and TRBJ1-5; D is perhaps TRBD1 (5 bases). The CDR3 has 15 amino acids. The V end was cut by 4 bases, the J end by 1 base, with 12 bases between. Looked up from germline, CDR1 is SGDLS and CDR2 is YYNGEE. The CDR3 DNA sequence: TGTGCCAGCAGCCCCCGGGGGGAGAGCAATCAGCCCCAGCATTTT. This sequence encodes CASSPRGESNQPQHF. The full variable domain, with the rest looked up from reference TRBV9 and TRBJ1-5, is DSGVTQTPKHLITATGQRVTLRCSPRSGDLSVYWYQQSLDQGLQFLIQYYNGEERAKGNILERFSAQQFPDLHSELNLSSLELGDSALYFCASSPRGESNQPQHFGDGTRLSIL.

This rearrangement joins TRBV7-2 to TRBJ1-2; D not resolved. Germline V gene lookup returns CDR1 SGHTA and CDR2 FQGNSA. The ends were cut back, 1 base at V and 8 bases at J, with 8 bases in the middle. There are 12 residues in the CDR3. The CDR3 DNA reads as TGTGCCAGCAGCTTAGTGGGAGTGGGCTACACCTTC. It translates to CASSLVGVGYTF.